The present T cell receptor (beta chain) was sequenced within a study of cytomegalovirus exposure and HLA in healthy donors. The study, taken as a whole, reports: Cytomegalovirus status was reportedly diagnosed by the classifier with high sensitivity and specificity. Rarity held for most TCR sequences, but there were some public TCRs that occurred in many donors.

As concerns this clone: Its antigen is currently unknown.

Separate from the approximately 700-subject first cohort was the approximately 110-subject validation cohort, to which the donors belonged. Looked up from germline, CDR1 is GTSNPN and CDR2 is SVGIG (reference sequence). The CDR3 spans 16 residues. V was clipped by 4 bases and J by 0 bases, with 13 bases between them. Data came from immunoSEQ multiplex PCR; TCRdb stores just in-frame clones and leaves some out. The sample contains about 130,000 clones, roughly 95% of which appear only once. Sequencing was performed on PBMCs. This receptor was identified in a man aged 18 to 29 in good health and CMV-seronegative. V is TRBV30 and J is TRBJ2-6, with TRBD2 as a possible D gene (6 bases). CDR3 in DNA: TGTGCCTGGAAGGAGGGGCGAAGCTCTGGGGCCAACGTCCTGACTTTC. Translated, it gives CAWKEGRSSGANVLTF.